This T cell receptor (beta chain) was profiled in a study of cytomegalovirus exposure and HLA in healthy donors. Study in general: An earlier analysis identified more than 95 million unique TCR beta sequences in about 190 million T cells. Study results and limitations: The listing of 150 to 200 TCR beta chains classed them as cytomegalovirus-associated. Equally common other TCR beta chains were less clonally expanded than HLA-associated ones, a later analysis found.

Both 60 Vbeta primers and 13 Jbeta primers went into the PCR. Original processing notes: Per a later analysis, the number of unique TCR beta chains was some 82 million, of which 9 million to 14 million were shared. Here immunoSEQ multiplex PCR was the method, and the copy in TCRdb shows in-frame clones only, minus some. V, J and clone size reflect that table, while D and trimming were determined from the DNA. The data contain 95,000 to 150,000 clones, around 76% of them singletons. Remarks on this clone: What it recognizes is unknown.

This CDR3 spans 13 amino acids. Germline loops: CDR1 MNHNY, CDR2 SVGAGI (reference sequence). The V and J ends lost 2 bases and 3 bases, in that order; junction bases with no gene match: 0. Sequencing was done on a sample of PBMCs. The chain has TRBV6-6 and TRBJ2-5; 7 positions match TRBD1. The receptor's source is a man between 60 and 75 years old in good health and CMV-seropositive. In nucleotides, the CDR3 is TGTGCCAGCAGTTACGGACAGGAAGAGACCCAGTACTTC. It encodes CASSYGQEETQYF.